This T cell receptor beta chain was identified in a study of shared clonotypes between healthy human individuals. When replicate PCRs were run on unsorted PBMC, they used 300 ng DNA, tens of thousands of T cell genomes. As processed by the authors: For the immunoSEQ data, sequences were junction-only without quality scores, so filtering differed. Clones were sequenced by immunoSEQ multiplex PCR, and TCRdb holds only the in-frame ones, with some missing. V, J and clone size are taken as reported in that table, and D and trimming were inferred from the DNA itself. This sample yields about 490,000 clones, of which 76% are seen a single time; over 10% belongs to the top ten. The CDR3 consists of 18 residues. In germline, CDR1 is WSHSY, CDR2 SAAADI. V lost 6 bases and J lost 8; bases outside the gene matches: 21.

The origin of this receptor is a woman aged 40 to 50 in good health. Some clones in this sample may be carry-over from other donors' samples. This sequence joins TRBV10-2 and TRBJ2-1; 8 bases agree with TRBD2. Specimen: PBMCs. The CDR3 sequence is CASRGSSFAGGPRDEQFF. The CDR3 bases are TGCGCCAGCAGGGGGTCTAGCTTTGCGGGAGGTCCTCGGGATGAGCAGTTCTTC.